Listed below are T cell receptor beta chains from one sample, sequenced in a study of OX40 agonist ivuxolimab in advanced cancers. Profiled with immunoSEQ multiplex PCR; TCRdb holds only in-frame clones, not every one. Of some 30,000 clones listed, approximately 84% are singletons. The source material was CD4+ or CD8+ T cells sorted from blood, sampled in a trial of the OX40 agonist ivuxolimab. Receptors were obtained from an adult with an advanced solid tumor such as melanoma, head and neck, liver or kidney cancer. CDR3s leave out the opening cysteine and the closing phenylalanine or tryptophan. The D gene is left open where the match is weak.

CDR3 protein,D gene,J gene,CDR3 length,V gene
ASSESETGGNSPLH,TRBD1,TRBJ1-6,14,TRBV10-1
ASSLSGGPSYEQY,.,TRBJ2-7,13,TRBV6-6
ASSLTSGGPSYNEQF,TRBD2,TRBJ2-1,15,TRBV5-1
ASSLWDGEQF,.,TRBJ2-1,10,TRBV7-6
ASSLALAGSTDTQY,.,TRBJ2-3,14,TRBV11-2
ASSVRDRSYEQY,.,TRBJ2-7,12,TRBV9
ASSDPPGHFQETQY,.,TRBJ2-5,14,TRBV9
ASSTLAGGYNEQF,TRBD2,TRBJ2-1,13,TRBV19
ASSPAGGSSYEQY,TRBD1,TRBJ2-7,13,TRBV5-1
ASSSPDYYGYT,.,TRBJ1-2,11,TRBV6-6
ASSLGGRGYT,.,TRBJ1-2,10,TRBV27
ASSLGAGGDEEQY,.,TRBJ2-7,13,TRBV27
ASSSIQGVSGNTIY,.,TRBJ1-3,14,TRBV11-2
ATSRTGTGMQETQY,TRBD1,TRBJ2-5,14,TRBV15
ASSYGGQVGFDEQY,TRBD1,TRBJ2-7,14,TRBV6-6
ASSRGGSPAEQY,TRBD2,TRBJ2-7,12,TRBV19
ASSYGIGETQY,.,TRBJ2-5,11,TRBV28
ASTYTGNGEQY,.,TRBJ2-7,11,TRBV5-1
ASSPVWGTDTQY,.,TRBJ2-3,12,TRBV5-6
ASSGLAGGWDYNEQF,TRBD2,TRBJ2-1,15,TRBV27
ARSLVYTYNEQF,.,TRBJ2-1,12,TRBV5-3
ASSHLTGQDPYEQY,TRBD1,TRBJ2-7,14,TRBV4-1
ASSDTSTGELF,.,TRBJ2-2,11,TRBV6-4
ASSIVWGGNTEAF,.,TRBJ1-1,13,TRBV19
ASSYNSPRGNQPQH,.,TRBJ1-5,14,TRBV6-5
ASSSPGHYYGYT,.,TRBJ1-2,12,TRBV7-8
ASSSGTGPGELF,TRBD1,TRBJ2-2,12,TRBV7-7
ASSLWDTEAF,.,TRBJ1-1,10,TRBV7-2
ASSFSSGSLY,TRBD2,TRBJ2-7,10,TRBV11-2
ASSSLGQGNEKLF,TRBD1,TRBJ1-4,13,TRBV11-2
ASSVADYPDTQY,.,TRBJ2-3,12,TRBV9
ASTMIRDRGYEQY,TRBD1,TRBJ2-7,13,TRBV28
ASKVPSGNQPQH,.,TRBJ1-5,12,TRBV19
ASSQPPTSEVETQY,TRBD2,TRBJ2-5,14,TRBV14
ASSYSGAGWAEAF,.,TRBJ1-1,13,TRBV6-5
ASSLAGGLQETQY,TRBD2,TRBJ2-5,13,TRBV6-5
ASSVTEGVNTEAF,.,TRBJ1-1,13,TRBV11-3
ASSVLSVSSTDTQY,.,TRBJ2-3,14,TRBV9
ASQEGDEQY,.,TRBJ2-7,9,TRBV2
ASTEQGAGYEQY,TRBD1,TRBJ2-7,12,TRBV6-1
AIQRAGLYNEQF,.,TRBJ2-1,12,TRBV28
ASSLGGTLKGAF,.,TRBJ1-1,12,TRBV7-9
ASSVGVSSYNEQF,.,TRBJ2-1,13,TRBV25-1
ASLTPGTDTQY,.,TRBJ2-3,11,TRBV6-6
ASNPGQGLSMNTEAF,TRBD1,TRBJ1-1,15,TRBV7-2
SVDGVNEQF,.,TRBJ2-1,9,TRBV29-1
ASRLGTGGSEAF,TRBD1,TRBJ1-1,12,TRBV28
ASIPGQGTDTQY,TRBD1,TRBJ2-3,12,TRBV6-1
ASSSTSTDTQY,.,TRBJ2-3,11,TRBV28
ASSLGAGSSYEQY,.,TRBJ2-7,13,TRBV5-8
ASRPAGSDTQY,.,TRBJ2-3,11,TRBV27